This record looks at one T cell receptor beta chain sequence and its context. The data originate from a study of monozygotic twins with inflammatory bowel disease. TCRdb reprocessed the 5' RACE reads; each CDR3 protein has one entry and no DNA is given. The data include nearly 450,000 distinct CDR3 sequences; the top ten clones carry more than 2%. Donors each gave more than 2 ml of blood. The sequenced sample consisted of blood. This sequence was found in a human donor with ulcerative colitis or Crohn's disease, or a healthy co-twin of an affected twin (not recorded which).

CDR3 amino acids: CASTWGGPEQFF. This chain joins TRBV7-9 and TRBJ2-1; TCRdb returns TRBD1, unconfirmable since there is no DNA. The CDR3 has 12 residues. Germline loops: CDR1 SEHNR, CDR2 FQNEAQ (reference sequence).